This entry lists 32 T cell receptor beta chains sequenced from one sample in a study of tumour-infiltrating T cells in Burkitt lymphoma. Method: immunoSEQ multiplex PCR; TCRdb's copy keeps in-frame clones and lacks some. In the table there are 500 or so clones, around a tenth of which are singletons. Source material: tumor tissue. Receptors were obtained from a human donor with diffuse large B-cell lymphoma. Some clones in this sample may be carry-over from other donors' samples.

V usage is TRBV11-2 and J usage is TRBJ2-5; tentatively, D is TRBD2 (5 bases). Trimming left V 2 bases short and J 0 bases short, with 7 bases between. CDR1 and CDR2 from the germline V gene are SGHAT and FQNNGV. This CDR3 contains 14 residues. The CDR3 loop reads CASSLYGDQETQYF. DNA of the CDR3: TGTGCCAGCAGCTTATACGGGGACCAAGAGACCCAGTACTTC.

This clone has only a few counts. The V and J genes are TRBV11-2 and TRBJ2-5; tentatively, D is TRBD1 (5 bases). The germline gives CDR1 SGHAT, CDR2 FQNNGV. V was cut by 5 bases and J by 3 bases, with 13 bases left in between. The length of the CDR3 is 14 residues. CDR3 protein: CASSHPTAKETQYF. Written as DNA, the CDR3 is TGTGCCAGCAGCCACCCGACAGCTAAAGAGACCCAGTACTTC.

Here the CDR3 DNA reads TGTGCCAGCAGCTTAGGGGGCCTCTCTGGAAACACCATATATTTT. Its protein is CASSLGGLSGNTIYF. This sequence joins TRBV7-6 and TRBJ1-3; weak D call: TRBD1 (5 bases). Germline V gene lookup returns CDR1 SGHVS and CDR2 FNYEAQ. Trimming shortened V by 1 base and J by 0 bases, and 7 bases separated the two germline ends. This CDR3 spans 15 amino acids.

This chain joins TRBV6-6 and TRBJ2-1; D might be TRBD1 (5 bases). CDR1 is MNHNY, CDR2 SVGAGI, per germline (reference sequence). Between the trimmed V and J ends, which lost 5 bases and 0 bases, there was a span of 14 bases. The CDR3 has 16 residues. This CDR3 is CASSKQVTSSYNEQFF. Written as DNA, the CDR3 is TGTGCCAGCAGTAAACAGGTGACGAGCTCCTACAATGAGCAGTTCTTC.

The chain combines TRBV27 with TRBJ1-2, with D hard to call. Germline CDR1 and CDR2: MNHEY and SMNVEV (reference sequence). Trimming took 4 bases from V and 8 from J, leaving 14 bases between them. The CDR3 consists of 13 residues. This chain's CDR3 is CASSSGTAIGYTF. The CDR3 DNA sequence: TGTGCCAGCAGTTCAGGAACAGCGATCGGCTACACCTTC.

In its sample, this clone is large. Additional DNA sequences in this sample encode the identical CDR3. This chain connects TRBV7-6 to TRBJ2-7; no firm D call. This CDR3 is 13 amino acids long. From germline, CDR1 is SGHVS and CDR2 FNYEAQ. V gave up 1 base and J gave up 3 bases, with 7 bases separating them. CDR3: CASSLGPNYEQYV. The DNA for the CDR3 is TGTGCCAGCAGCTTAGGACCGAACTACGAGCAGTACGTC.

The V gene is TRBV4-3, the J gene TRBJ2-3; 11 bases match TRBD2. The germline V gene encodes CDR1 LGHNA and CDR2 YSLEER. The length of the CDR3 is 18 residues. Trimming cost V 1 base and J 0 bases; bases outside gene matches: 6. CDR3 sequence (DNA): TGCGCCAGCAGCCAAGGGACTAGCGGGCTATTGAGCACAGATACGCAGTATTTT. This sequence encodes CASSQGTSGLLSTDTQYF.

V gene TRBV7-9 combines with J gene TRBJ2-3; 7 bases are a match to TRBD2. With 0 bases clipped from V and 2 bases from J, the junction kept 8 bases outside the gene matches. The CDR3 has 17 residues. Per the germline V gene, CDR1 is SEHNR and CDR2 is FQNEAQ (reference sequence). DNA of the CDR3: TGTGCCAGCAGCTTAGCGCCGTACAGCGGGGTCACAGATACGCAGTATTTT. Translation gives CASSLAPYSGVTDTQYF.

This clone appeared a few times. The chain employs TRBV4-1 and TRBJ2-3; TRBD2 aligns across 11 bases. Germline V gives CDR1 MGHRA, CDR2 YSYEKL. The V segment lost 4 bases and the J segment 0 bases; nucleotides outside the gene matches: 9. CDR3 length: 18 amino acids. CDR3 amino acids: CASSLRPGTSGSTDTQYF. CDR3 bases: TGCGCCAGCAGCCTCCGACCCGGGACTAGCGGAAGCACAGATACGCAGTATTTT.

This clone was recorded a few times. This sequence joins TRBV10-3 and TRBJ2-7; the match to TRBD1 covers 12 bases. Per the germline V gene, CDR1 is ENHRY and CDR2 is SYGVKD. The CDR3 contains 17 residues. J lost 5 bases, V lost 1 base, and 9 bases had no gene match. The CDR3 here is CAISELPPGQGAHEQYF. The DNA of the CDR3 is TGTGCCATCAGTGAGTTACCTCCGGGACAGGGGGCTCACGAGCAGTACTTC.

CDR3: CAISRGLAGQETQYF. CDR3 in DNA: TGTGCCATATCAAGGGGACTAGCTGGGCAAGAGACCCAGTACTTC. This chain connects TRBV10-3 to TRBJ2-5, with 9 bases matching TRBD2. With 9 bases clipped from V and 2 bases from J, the junction kept 10 bases outside the gene matches. The CDR3 spans 15 residues. Germline CDR1 reads ENHRY; CDR2 reads SYGVKD.

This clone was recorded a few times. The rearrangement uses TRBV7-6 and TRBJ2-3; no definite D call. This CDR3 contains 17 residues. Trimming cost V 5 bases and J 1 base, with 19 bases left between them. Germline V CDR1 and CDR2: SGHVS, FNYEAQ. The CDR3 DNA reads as TGTGCCAGCAGCCTCATCGGTTTGGCGCTTGGCACAGATACGCAGTATTTT. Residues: CASSLIGLALGTDTQYF.

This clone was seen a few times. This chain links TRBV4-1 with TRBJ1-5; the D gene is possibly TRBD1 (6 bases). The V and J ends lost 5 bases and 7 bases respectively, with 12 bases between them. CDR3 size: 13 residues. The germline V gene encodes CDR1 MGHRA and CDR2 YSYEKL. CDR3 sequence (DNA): TGCGCCAGCAGCTGGTTGGGGGGCCAGCCCCAGCATTTT. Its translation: CASSWLGGQPQHF.

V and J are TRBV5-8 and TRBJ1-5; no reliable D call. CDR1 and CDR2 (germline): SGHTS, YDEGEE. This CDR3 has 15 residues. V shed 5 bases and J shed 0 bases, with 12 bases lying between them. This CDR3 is CASRFEGYSNQPQHF. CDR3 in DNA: TGTGCCAGCAGGTTCGAGGGATATAGCAATCAGCCCCAGCATTTT.

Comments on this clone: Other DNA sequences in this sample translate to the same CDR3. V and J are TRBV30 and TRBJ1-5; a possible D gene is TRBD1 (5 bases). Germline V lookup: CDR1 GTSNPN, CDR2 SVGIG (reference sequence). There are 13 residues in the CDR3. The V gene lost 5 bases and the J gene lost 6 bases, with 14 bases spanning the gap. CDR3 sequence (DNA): TGTGCCTGGTCAGGGCCCTGGGGTCAGCCCCAGCATTTT. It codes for CAWSGPWGQPQHF.

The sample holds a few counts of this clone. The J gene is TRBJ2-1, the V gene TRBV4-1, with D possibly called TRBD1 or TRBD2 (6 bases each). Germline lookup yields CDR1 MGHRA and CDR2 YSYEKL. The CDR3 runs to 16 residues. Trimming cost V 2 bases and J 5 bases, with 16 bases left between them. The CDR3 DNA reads TGCGCCAGCAGCCAAAGGGGGGTGGCGGTCCACAATGAGCAGTTCTTC. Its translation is CASSQRGVAVHNEQFF.

Here the CDR3 reads CAWSLTTLDQPQHF. CDR3 coding DNA: TGTGCCTGGAGTCTAACCACCCTCGATCAGCCCCAGCATTTT. The V call is TRBV30, the J call TRBJ1-5; D ambiguous. This CDR3 spans 14 amino acids. The V end was cut by 2 bases, the J end by 5 bases, with 13 bases between. Germline CDR1 and CDR2: GTSNPN and SVGIG (reference sequence).

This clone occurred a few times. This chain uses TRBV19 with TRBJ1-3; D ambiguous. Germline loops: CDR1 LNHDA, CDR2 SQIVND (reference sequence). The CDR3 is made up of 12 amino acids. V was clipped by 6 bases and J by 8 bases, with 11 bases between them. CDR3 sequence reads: CASSPNIDTIYF. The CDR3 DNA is TGTGCCAGTAGCCCTAACATCGACACCATATATTTT.

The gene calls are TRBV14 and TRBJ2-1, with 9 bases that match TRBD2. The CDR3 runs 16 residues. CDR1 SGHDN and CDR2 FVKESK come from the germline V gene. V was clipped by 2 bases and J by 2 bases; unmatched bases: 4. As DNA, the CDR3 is TGTGCCAGCAGCCAAAGGGCGGGAGGGCCCTACAATGAGCAGTTCTTC. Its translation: CASSQRAGGPYNEQFF.

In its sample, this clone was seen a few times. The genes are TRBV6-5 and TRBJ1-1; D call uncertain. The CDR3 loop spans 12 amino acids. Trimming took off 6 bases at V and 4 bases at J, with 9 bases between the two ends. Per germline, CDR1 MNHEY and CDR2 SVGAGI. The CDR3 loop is CASSFLGTEAFF. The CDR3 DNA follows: TGTGCCAGCAGCTTCCTGGGCACTGAAGCTTTCTTT.

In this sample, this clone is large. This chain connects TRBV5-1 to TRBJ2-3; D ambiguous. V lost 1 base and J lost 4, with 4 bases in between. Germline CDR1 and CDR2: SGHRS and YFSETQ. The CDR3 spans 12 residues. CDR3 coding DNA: TGCGCCAGCAGCTTGAAACCAGATACGCAGTATTTT. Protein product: CASSLKPDTQYF.

This chain's CDR3 is CASSPGEGGGDEQYF. The CDR3 DNA reads TGCGCCAGCAGCCCCGGTGAGGGGGGCGGCGACGAGCAGTACTTC. The chain recombines TRBV4-3 with TRBJ2-7, with D possibly called TRBD1 or TRBD2 (6 bases each). CDR1 LGHNA and CDR2 YSLEER come from the germline V gene. CDR3 size: 15 residues. V gave up 4 bases and J gave up 5 bases, with 18 bases separating them.

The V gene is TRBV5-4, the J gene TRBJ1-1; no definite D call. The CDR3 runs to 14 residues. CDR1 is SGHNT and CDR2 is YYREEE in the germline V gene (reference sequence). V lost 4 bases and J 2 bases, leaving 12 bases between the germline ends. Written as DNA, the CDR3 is TGTGCCAGCAGCCTGACGGAGGATAACACTGAAGCTTTCTTT. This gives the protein CASSLTEDNTEAFF. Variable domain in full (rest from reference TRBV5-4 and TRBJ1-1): ETGVTQSPTHLIKTRGQQVTLRCSSQSGHNTVSWYQQALGQGPQFIFQYYREEENGRGNFPPRFSGLQFPNYSSELNVNALELDDSALYLCASSLTEDNTEAFFGQGTRLTVV.

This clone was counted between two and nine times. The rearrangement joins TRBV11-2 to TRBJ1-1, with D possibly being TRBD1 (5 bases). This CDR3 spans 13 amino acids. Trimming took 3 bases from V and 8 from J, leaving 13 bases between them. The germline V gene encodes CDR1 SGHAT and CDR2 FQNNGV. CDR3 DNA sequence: TGTGCCAGCAGCTTTATCACCAGGGCAGAAGCTTTCTTT. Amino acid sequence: CASSFITRAEAFF. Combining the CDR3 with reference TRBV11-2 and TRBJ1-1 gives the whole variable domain EAGVAQSPRYKIIEKRQSVAFWCNPISGHATLYWYQQILGQGPKLLIQFQNNGVVDDSQLPKDRFSAERLKGVDSTLKIQPAKLEDSAVYLCASSFITRAEAFFGQGTRLTVV.

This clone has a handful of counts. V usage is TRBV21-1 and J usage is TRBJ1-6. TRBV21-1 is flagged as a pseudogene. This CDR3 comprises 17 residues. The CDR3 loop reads CASSKEVSCSYNSPLHF. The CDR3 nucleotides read TGTGCCAGCAGCAAAGAGGTAAGTTGCTCCTATAATTCACCCCTCCACTTT.

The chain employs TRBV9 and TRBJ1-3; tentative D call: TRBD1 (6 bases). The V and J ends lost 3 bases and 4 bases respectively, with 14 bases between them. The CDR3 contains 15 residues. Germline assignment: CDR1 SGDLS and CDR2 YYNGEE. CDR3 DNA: TGTGCCAGCAGCGAAGGGACACGACCGGGAAACACCATATATTTT. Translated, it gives CASSEGTRPGNTIYF.

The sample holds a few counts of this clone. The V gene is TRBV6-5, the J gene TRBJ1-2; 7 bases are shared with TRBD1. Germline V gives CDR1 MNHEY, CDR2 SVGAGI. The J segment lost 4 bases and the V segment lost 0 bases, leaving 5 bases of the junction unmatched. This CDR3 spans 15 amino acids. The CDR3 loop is CASSYSRGGGYGYTF. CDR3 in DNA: TGTGCCAGCAGTTACTCGAGAGGGGGCGGCTATGGCTACACCTTC.

The CDR3 here is CASSQVPGGAGETQYF. The CDR3 DNA reads as TGCGCCAGCAGCCAAGTTCCAGGGGGCGCGGGGGAGACCCAGTACTTC. The rearrangement uses TRBV4-3 and TRBJ2-5; 8 nucleotides match TRBD1. Germline CDR1 is LGHNA and CDR2 is YSLEER. This CDR3 is built from 16 residues. V trimming: 1 base; J trimming: 5 bases; junction bases outside the gene matches: 9.

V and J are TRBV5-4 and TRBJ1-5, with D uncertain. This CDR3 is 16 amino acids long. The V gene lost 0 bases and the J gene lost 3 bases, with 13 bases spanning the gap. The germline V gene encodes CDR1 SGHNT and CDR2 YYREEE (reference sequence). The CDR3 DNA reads TGTGCCAGCAGCTTGGGGCCCCAGAACCTCAATCAGCCCCAGCATTTT. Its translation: CASSLGPQNLNQPQHF.

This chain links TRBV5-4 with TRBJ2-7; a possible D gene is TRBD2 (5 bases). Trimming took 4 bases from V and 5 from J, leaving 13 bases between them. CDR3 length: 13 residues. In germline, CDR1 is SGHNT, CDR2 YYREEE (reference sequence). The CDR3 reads CASSHPTGNEQYF. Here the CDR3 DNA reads TGTGCCAGCAGCCACCCCACCGGGAACGAGCAGTACTTC.

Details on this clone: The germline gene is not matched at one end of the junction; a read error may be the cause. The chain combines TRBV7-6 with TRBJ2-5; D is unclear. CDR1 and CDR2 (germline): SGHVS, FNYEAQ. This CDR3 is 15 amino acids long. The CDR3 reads CTSSPLKGVEETQYF. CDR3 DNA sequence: TGTACCAGCAGCCCCCTGAAGGGCGTGGAAGAGACCCAGTACTTC.

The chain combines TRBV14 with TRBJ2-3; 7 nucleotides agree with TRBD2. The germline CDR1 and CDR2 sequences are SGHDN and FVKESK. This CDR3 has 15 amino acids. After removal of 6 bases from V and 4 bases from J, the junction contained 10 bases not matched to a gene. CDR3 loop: CASSLAGVVPDTQYF. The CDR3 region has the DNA TGTGCCAGCAGTCTCGCGGGGGTAGTGCCAGATACGCAGTATTTT.